The entry that follows covers one T cell receptor beta chain sequence. What it binds is not known. MiXCR, run by TCRdb on the RT-PCR reads, gives a single entry per CDR3 protein. The repertoire holds roughly 760,000 distinct CDR3 sequences, with around 21% as singletons. These data come from a study of response to subunit inactivated influenza vaccine. Study-level results: Each seasonal influenza vaccination, the authors suggested, recruits few new T cells.

This CDR3 contains 16 residues. From germline, CDR1 is SGHNT and CDR2 YYREEE (reference sequence). V lost 0 bases, J lost 1 base, and 12 bases lay in between. The V call is TRBV5-4, the J call TRBJ2-3; a possible D gene is TRBD2 (6 bases). The starting material was PBMCs from blood, obtained around 5 days after vaccination. This sequence originates from a man aged 50 to 60 who received an inactivated influenza vaccine. The CDR3 spells CASSLAQASGTDTQYF. The CDR3 region has the DNA TGTGCCAGCAGCTTGGCCCAGGCTAGCGGCACAGATACGCAGTATTTT.